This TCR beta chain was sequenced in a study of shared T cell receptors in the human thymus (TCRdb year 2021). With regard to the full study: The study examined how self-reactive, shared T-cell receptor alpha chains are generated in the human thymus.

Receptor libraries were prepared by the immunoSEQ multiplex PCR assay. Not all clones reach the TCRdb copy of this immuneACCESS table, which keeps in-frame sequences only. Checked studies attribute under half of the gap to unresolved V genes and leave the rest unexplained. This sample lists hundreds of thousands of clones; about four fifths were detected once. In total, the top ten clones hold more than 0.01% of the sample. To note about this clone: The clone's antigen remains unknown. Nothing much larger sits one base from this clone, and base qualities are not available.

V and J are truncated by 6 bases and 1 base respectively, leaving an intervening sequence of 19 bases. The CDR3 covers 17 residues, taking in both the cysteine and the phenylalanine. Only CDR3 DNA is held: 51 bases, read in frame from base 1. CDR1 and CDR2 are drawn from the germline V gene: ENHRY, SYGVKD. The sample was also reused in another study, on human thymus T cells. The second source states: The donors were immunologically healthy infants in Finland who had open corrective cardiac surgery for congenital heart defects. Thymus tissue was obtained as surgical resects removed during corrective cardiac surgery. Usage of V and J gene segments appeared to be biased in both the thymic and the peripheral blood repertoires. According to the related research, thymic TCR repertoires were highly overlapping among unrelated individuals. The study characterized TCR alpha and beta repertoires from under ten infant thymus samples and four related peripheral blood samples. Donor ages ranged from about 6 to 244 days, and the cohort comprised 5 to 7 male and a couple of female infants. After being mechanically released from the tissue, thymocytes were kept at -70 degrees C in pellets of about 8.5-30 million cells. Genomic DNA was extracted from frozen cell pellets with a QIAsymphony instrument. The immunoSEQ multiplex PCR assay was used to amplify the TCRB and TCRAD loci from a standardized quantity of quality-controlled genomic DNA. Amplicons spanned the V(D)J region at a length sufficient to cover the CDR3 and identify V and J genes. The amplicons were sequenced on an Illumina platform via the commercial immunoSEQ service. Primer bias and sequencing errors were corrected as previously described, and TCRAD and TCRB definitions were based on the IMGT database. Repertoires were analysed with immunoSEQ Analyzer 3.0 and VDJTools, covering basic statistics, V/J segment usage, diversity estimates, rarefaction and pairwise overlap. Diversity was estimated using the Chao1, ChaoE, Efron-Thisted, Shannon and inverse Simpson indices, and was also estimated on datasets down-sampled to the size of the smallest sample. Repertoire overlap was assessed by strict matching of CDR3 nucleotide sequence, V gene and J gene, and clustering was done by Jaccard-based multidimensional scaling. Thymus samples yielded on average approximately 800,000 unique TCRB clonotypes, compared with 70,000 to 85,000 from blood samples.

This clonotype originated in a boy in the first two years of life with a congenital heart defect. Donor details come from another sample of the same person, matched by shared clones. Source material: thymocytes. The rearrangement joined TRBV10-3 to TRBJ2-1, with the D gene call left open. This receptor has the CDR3 CAISHRGRHVSYNEQFF. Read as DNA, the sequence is TGTGCCATCAGCCATCGAGGCCGTCATGTATCCTACAATGAGCAGTTCTTC.